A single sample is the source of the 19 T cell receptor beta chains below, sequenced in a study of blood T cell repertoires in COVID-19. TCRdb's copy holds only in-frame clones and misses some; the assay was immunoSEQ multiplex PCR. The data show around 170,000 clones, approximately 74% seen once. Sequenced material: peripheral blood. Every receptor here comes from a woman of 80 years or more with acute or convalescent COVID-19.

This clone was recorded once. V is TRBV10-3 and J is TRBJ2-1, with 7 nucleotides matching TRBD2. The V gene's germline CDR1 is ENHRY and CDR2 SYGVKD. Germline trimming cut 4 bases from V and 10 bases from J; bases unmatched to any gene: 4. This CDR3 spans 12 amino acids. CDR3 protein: CAISVAGSEQFF. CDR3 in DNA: TGTGCCATCAGTGTAGCGGGCTCGGAGCAGTTCTTC.

CDR3 region: CASSLYPRAYEQYF. The CDR3 nucleotides are TGTGCCAGCAGTTTGTATCCCCGGGCCTACGAGCAGTACTTC. The rearrangement links TRBV28 to TRBJ2-7; the D is unclear. The CDR3 extends over 14 amino acids. Germline loops: CDR1 MDHEN, CDR2 SYDVKM. V was pared by 3 bases and J by 2 bases, with 11 bases between.

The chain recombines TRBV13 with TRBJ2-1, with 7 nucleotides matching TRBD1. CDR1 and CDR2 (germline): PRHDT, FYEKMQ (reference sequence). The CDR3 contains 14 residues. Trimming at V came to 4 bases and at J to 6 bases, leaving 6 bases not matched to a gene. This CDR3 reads CASSYPTGFNEQFF. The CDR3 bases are TGTGCCAGCAGCTATCCGACAGGGTTCAATGAGCAGTTCTTC.

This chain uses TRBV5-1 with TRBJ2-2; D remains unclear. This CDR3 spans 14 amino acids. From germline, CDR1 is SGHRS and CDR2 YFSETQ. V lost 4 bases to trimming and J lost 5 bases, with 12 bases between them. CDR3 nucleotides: TGCGCCAGCAGCCTAGGTGGTCGTACCGGGGAGCTGTTTTTT. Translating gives CASSLGGRTGELFF.

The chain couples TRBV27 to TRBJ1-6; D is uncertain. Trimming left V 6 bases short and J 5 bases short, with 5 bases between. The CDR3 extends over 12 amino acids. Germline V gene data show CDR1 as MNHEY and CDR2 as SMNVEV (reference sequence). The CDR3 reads CASSLNNSPLHF. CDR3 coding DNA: TGTGCCAGCAGCCTAAATAATTCACCCCTCCACTTT.

CDR3 protein: CASSSGTGWGQPQHF. The DNA for the CDR3 is TGTGCCAGCAGCTCCGGGACAGGGTGGGGTCAGCCCCAGCATTTT. The rearrangement uses TRBV6-5 and TRBJ1-5; TRBD1 matches at 9 bases. J was trimmed by 6 bases and V by 6 bases; bases with no gene match: 9. Germline CDR1 MNHEY, CDR2 SVGAGI. CDR3 length: 15 residues.

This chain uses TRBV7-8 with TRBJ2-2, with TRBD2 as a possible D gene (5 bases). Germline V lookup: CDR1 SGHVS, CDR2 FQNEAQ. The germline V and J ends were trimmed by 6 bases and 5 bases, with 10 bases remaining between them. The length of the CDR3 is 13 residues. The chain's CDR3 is CASSGRTTGELFF. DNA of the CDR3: TGTGCCAGCAGTGGGCGGACTACCGGGGAGCTGTTTTTT.

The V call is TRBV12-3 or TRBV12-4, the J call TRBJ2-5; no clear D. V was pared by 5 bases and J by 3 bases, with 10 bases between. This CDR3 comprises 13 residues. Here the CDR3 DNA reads TGTGCCAGCAGTAATCGACATGAAGAGACCCAGTACTTC. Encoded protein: CASSNRHEETQYF.

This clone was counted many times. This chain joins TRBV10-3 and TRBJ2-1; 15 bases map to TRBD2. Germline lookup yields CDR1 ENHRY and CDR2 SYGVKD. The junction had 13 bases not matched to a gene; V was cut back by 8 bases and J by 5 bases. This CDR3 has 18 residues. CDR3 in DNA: TGTGCCATCTCGGGCCCGCCGGGACTAGCGGGAGGCAACAATGAGCAGTTCTTC. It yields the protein CAISGPPGLAGGNNEQFF.

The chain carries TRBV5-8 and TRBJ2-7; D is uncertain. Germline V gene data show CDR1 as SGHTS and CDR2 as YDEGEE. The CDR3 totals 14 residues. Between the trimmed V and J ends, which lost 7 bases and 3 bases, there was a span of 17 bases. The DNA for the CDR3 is TGTGCCAGCGGTTTGTACCTAACGAGCTACGAGCAGTACTTC. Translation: CASGLYLTSYEQYF.

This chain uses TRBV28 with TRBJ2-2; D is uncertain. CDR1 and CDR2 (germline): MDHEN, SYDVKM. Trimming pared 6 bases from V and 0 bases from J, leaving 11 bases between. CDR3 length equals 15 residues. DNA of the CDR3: TGTGCCAGCAGCCCAACGATAGCGAACACCGGGGAGCTGTTTTTT. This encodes CASSPTIANTGELFF.

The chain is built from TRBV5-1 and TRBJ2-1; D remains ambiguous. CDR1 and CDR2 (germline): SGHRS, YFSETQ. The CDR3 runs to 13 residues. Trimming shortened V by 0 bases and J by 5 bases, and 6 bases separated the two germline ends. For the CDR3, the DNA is TGCGCCAGCAGCTTGGTAGTGAACAATGAGCAGTTCTTC. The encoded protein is CASSLVVNNEQFF.

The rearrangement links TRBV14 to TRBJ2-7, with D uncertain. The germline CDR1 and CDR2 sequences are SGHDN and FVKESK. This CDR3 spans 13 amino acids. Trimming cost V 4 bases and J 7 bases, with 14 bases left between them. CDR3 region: CASSLNAGLEQYF. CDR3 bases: TGTGCCAGCAGCCTCAACGCAGGATTGGAGCAGTACTTC.

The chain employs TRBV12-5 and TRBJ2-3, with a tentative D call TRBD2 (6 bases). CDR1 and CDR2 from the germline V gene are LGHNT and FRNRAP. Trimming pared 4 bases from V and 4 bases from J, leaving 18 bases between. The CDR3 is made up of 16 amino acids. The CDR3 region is CASGSAFGGEPDTQYF. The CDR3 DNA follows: TGTGCTAGTGGTTCCGCCTTCGGAGGGGAACCAGATACGCAGTATTTT.

CDR3 in amino acids: CASSFERTGANVLTF. The CDR3 DNA reads TGTGCCAGCAGTTTCGAGAGGACTGGGGCCAACGTCCTGACTTTC. The gene calls are TRBV27 and TRBJ2-6; D not certain. This CDR3 has 15 residues. Trimming took off 3 bases at V and 2 bases at J, with 8 bases between the two ends. Germline lookup yields CDR1 MNHEY and CDR2 SMNVEV (reference sequence).

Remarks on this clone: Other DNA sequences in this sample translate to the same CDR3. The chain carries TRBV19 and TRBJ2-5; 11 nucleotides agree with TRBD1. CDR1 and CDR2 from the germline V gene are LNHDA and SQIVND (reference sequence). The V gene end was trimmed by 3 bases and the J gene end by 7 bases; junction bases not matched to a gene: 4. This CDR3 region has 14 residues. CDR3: CASSMGQGGGTQYF. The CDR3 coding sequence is TGTGCCAGTAGTATGGGACAGGGGGGTGGGACCCAGTACTTC.

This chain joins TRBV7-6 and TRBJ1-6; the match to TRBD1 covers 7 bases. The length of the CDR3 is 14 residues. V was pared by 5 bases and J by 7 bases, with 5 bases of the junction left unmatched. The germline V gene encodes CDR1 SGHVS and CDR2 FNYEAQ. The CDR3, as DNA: TGTGCCAGCAGCACCGGGACAGCCAATTCACCCCTCCACTTT. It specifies CASSTGTANSPLHF.

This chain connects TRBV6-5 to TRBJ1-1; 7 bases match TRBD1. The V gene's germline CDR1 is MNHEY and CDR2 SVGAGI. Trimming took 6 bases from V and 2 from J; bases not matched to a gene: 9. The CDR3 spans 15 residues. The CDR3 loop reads CASSPGGSGNTEAFF. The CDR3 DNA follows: TGTGCCAGCAGCCCAGGGGGGTCGGGTAACACTGAAGCTTTCTTT.

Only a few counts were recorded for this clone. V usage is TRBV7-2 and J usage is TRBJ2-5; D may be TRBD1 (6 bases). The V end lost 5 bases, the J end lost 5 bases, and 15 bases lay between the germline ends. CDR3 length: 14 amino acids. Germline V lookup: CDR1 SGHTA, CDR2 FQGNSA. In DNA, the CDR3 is TGTGCCAGCAGCGGTAGCTCCACAGGGGAGACCCAGTACTTC. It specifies CASSGSSTGETQYF.